Reported below is one TCR beta chain. Germline V gene sequence: CDR1 MNHEY, CDR2 SVGAGI. The CDR3 runs 15 residues. The V gene end was trimmed by 4 bases and the J gene end by 2 bases; junction bases not matched to a gene: 3. This record comes from a study of blood T cell repertoires in COVID-19. Libraries were prepared by immunoSEQ multiplex PCR; TCRdb keeps only in-frame clonotypes and omits some of them. The data contain 200,000 to 250,000 clones, just under 85% of them singletons. The V and J genes are TRBV6-5 and TRBJ1-5, with 9 nucleotides matching TRBD1. The sequence derives from an elderly man with acute or convalescent COVID-19. The sample was peripheral blood. CDR3: CASSSRTGGNQPQHF. The DNA of the CDR3 is TGTGCCAGCAGTTCCCGGACAGGGGGCAATCAGCCCCAGCATTTT.